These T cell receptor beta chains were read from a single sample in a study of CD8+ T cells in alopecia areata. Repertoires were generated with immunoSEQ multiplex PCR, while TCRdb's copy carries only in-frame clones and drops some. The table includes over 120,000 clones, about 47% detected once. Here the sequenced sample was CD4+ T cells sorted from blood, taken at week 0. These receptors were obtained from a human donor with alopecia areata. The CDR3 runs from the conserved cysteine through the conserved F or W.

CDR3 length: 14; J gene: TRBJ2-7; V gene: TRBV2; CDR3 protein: CASRSGGSSYEQYF
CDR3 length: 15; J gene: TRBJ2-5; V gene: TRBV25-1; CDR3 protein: CASSEFLGAGETQYF
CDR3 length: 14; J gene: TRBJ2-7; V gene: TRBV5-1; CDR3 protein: CASGEGQGPYEQYF
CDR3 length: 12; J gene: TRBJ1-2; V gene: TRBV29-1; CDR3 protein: CSVESVSGAQTF
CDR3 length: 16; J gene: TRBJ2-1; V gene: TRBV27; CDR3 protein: CASSFGASGPYNEQFF
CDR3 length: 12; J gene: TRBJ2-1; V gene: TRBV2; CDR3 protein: CASSFINNEQFF
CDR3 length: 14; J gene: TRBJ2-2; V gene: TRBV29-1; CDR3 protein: CSVEGASGTGELFF
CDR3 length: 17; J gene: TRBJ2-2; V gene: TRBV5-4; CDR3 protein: CASSDGLALTNTGELFF
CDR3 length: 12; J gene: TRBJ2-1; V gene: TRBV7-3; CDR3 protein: CASSPRGGEQFF
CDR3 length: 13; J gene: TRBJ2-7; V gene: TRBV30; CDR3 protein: CAWTARGSYEQYF
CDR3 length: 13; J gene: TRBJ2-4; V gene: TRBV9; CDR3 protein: CASSSKGGHIQYF
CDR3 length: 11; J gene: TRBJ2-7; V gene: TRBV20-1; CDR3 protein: CSADLSERGHF
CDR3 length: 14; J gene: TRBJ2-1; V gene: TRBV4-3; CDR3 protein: CASSQVRTLDEQFF
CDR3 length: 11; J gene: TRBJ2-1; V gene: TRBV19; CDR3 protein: CASRGLAGEFF
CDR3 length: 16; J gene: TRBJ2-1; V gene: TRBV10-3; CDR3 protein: CAISGGDRKVSNEQFF
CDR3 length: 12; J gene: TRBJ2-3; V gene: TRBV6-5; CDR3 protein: CASSEGTDTQYF
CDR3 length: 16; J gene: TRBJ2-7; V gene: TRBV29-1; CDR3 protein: CSVETASGGIPYEQYF
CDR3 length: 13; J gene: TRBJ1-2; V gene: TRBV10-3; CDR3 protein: CAISGQTNYGYTF
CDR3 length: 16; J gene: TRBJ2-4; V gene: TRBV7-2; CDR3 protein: CASSRAGTGLRNIQYF
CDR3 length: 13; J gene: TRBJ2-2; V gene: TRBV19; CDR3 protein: CASSLSVAGELFF
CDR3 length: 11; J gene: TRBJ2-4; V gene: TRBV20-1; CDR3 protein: CSARSKNIQYF
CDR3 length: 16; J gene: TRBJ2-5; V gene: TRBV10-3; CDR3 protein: CAISPTSGRAVETQYF
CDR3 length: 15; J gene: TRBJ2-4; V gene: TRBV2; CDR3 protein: CASSGTSGSQNIQYF
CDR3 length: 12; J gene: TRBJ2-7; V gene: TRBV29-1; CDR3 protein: CSVVLGVYEQYF
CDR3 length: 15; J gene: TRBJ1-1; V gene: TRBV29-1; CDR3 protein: CSVTAVDRSGTEAFF
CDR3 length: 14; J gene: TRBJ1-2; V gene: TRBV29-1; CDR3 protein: CSDVAQSANYGYTF
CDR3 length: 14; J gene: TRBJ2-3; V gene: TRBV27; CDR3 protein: CASSWTRKADTQYF
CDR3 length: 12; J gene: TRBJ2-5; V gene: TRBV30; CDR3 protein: CAWSPGVETQYF
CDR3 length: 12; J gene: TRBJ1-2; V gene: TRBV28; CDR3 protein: CAILRDSDGYTF
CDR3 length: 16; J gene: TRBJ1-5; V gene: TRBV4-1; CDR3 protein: CASSQDRGQGYQPQHF
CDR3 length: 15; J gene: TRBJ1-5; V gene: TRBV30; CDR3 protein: CAWSVGGNSNQPQHF
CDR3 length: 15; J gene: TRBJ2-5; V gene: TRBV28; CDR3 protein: CASSRGDRGRGTQYF
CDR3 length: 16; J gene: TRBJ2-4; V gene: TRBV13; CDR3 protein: CASSLGGGSVENIQYF